Shown below are 23 T cell receptor beta chains from a single sample sequenced in a study of long-term antiretroviral therapy in people with HIV. Version v3.0 of the immunoSEQ assay ran at survey level. Profiling relied on immunoSEQ multiplex PCR, and the TCRdb table lists in-frame clones only, not all of them. The repertoire holds under 50,000 clones, with 94% as singletons. This specimen consisted of unsorted PBMCs, obtained about 9.1 years after starting antiretroviral therapy. The receptors stem from a man aged 30-40 years with HIV.

The rearrangement links TRBV7-3 to TRBJ2-2; D might be TRBD1 (6 bases). The CDR3 runs 14 residues. Trimming took off 5 bases at V and 7 bases at J, with 14 bases between the two ends. Germline CDR1 and CDR2: SGHTA and FQGTGA. The CDR3 here is CASSPQGHGGELFF. CDR3 nucleotides: TGTGCCAGCAGCCCACAGGGACACGGCGGGGAGCTGTTTTTT.

V and J are TRBV7-2 and TRBJ2-3, with D maybe TRBD2 (6 bases). The CDR3 is made up of 15 amino acids. V lost 7 bases to trimming and J lost 4 bases, with 18 bases between them. The germline gives CDR1 SGHTA, CDR2 FQGNSA. CDR3 sequence (DNA): TGTGCCAGCATAAGCTTCCGGGACTCCTCAGATACGCAGTATTTT. Its protein product is CASISFRDSSDTQYF.

The V and J genes are TRBV15 and TRBJ2-2; a possible D gene is TRBD1 (6 bases). This CDR3 is 17 amino acids long. Germline V gene lookup returns CDR1 LNHNV and CDR2 YYDKDF (reference sequence). Trimming took 5 bases from V and 1 from J, leaving 17 bases between them. CDR3 nucleotides: TGTGCCACCAGCGGGACACTCCAGGTAGAGAACACCGGGGAGCTGTTTTTT. Its translation is CATSGTLQVENTGELFF.

The rearrangement links TRBV11-2 to TRBJ1-4; maybe TRBD1 (5 bases). Deletions cut 4 bases from V and 8 bases from J, with 17 bases between. The CDR3 has 15 amino acids. Germline V gives CDR1 SGHAT, CDR2 FQNNGV. The DNA of the CDR3 is TGTGCCAGCAGCTCCACCCTGTCGGGGGGGGAAAAACTGTTTTTT. Amino acid sequence: CASSSTLSGGEKLFF.

The V call is TRBV6-1, the J call TRBJ2-1, with 7 bases that match TRBD1. CDR3 size: 15 residues. The V segment lost 1 base and the J segment 5 bases; nucleotides outside the gene matches: 5. CDR1 is MNHNS, CDR2 SASEGT, per germline. The CDR3 loop is CASSEGWGQHNEQFF. The CDR3 DNA is TGTGCCAGCAGTGAAGGTTGGGGACAGCACAATGAGCAGTTCTTC.

The chain has TRBV7-8 and TRBJ2-2; a weak D match, TRBD2 (5 bases). Trimming pared 2 bases from V and 4 bases from J, leaving 17 bases between. Germline lookup yields CDR1 SGHVS and CDR2 FQNEAQ. The CDR3 contains 17 residues. This CDR3 is CASSLIGVARGTGELFF. DNA of the CDR3: TGTGCCAGCAGCTTAATCGGGGTCGCACGTGGCACCGGGGAGCTGTTTTTT. The full variable domain, completed using reference TRBV7-8 and TRBJ2-2, is GAGVSQSPRYKVAKRGQDVALRCDPISGHVSLFWYQQALGQGPEFLTYFQNEAQLDKSGLPSDRFFAERPEGSVSTLKIQRTQQEDSAVYLCASSLIGVARGTGELFFGEGSRLTVL.

This clone was seen just once. The CDR3 here is CATSRPTSGGTDTQYF. Here the CDR3 DNA reads TGTGCCACCAGCAGACCGACTAGCGGGGGCACAGATACGCAGTATTTT. The chain uses TRBV15 and TRBJ2-3; 11 bases align to TRBD2. V trimming: 2 bases; J trimming: 1 base; junction bases outside the gene matches: 2. Germline CDR1 is LNHNV and CDR2 is YYDKDF (reference sequence). The CDR3 has 16 residues.

The V and J genes are TRBV29-1 and TRBJ2-5, with D possibly TRBD2 on 5 matching bases. The CDR3 is 12 amino acids. Trimming removed 6 bases at V and 1 base at J, with 9 bases between. Germline V gene sequence: CDR1 SQVTM, CDR2 ANQGSEA. CDR3 sequence reads: CSVSLVQETQYF. The CDR3 DNA sequence: TGCAGCGTATCACTAGTCCAAGAGACCCAGTACTTC. Full variable domain (remainder filled in from reference TRBV29-1 and TRBJ2-5): SAVISQKPSRDICQRGTSLTIQCQVDSQVTMMFWYRQQPGQSLTLIATANQGSEATYESGFVIDKFPISRPNLTFSTLTVSNMSPEDSSIYLCSVSLVQETQYFGPGTRLLVL.

The rearrangement uses TRBV10-3 and TRBJ2-7; a possible D gene is TRBD2 (6 bases). Trimming took 8 bases from V and 5 from J, leaving 19 bases between them. CDR1 and CDR2 (germline): ENHRY, SYGVKD. The length of the CDR3 is 14 residues. CDR3 sequence (DNA): TGTGCCATCCGGGATGCCGGGACTCAGAACGAGCAGTACTTC. Protein sequence: CAIRDAGTQNEQYF.

This sequence joins TRBV5-6 and TRBJ2-3, with 12 bases fitting TRBD1. Germline CDR1 is SGHDT and CDR2 is YYEEEE. The length of the CDR3 is 17 residues. The junction had 14 bases not matched to a gene; V was cut back by 6 bases and J by 6 bases. The CDR3 loop is CASNPRWDRGHGDTQYF. The CDR3 coding sequence is TGTGCCAGCAACCCCCGCTGGGACAGGGGGCACGGGGATACGCAGTATTTT.

This chain connects TRBV7-9 to TRBJ2-3, with a tentative D call TRBD2 (5 bases). Germline lookup yields CDR1 SEHNR and CDR2 FQNEAQ (reference sequence). V lost 5 bases to trimming and J lost 1 base, with 13 bases between them. This CDR3 spans 15 amino acids. CDR3 bases: TGTGCCAGCAGCCGGGAAACTCCAGGCACAGATACGCAGTATTTT. Encoded protein: CASSRETPGTDTQYF.

This rearrangement joins TRBV28 to TRBJ1-2, with a weak D call TRBD1 (6 bases). Germline-derived CDR1 and CDR2 are MDHEN and SYDVKM. The V end was cut by 7 bases, the J end by 11 bases, with 14 bases between. The CDR3 loop spans 11 amino acids. The CDR3, as DNA: TGTGCCAGCACTGCGATGGACAGATACACCTTC. As protein: CASTAMDRYTF.

The chain has TRBV27 and TRBJ2-5; perhaps TRBD2 as D (6 bases). Per the germline V gene, CDR1 is MNHEY and CDR2 is SMNVEV (reference sequence). V gave up 0 bases and J gave up 1 base, with 21 bases separating them. The CDR3 extends over 19 amino acids. The CDR3 region has the DNA TGTGCCAGCAGTTTATCCCTCCCCCCAGGAGGGAAGGCCCAAGAGACCCAGTACTTC. Translated, it gives CASSLSLPPGGKAQETQYF.

CDR3 amino acids: CASSFTGTYEQYV. The CDR3 region has the DNA TGTGCCAGCAGCTTTACTGGTACCTACGAGCAGTACGTC. J is TRBJ2-7 and V is TRBV5-6; the D is unclear. The CDR3 is 13 amino acids. Germline V CDR1 and CDR2: SGHDT, YYEEEE. Trimming took 2 bases from V and 2 from J, leaving 8 bases between them.

CDR3 region: CASSPAAGEVYGYTF. The CDR3, as DNA: TGCGCCAGCAGCCCCGCGGCAGGGGAGGTCTATGGCTACACCTTC. V usage is TRBV5-1 and J usage is TRBJ1-2; D is perhaps TRBD1 (6 bases). The germline V gene has CDR1 SGHRS and CDR2 YFSETQ. V lost 4 bases, J lost 4 bases, and 17 bases lay in between. The CDR3 totals 15 residues.

This chain uses TRBV27 with TRBJ1-1; D gene uncertain. V dropped 1 base and J dropped 2 bases, with 5 bases sitting between them. The CDR3 sequence is 13 residues long. Germline CDR1 and CDR2: MNHEY and SMNVEV (reference sequence). This CDR3 is CASSLWANTEAFF. For the CDR3, the DNA is TGTGCCAGCAGTTTATGGGCTAACACTGAAGCTTTCTTT.

The rearrangement uses TRBV6-5 and TRBJ2-1, with 8 bases that match TRBD2. Germline V lookup: CDR1 MNHEY, CDR2 SVGAGI. The CDR3 runs 15 residues. V lost 6 bases, J lost 8 bases, and 12 bases stayed unmatched. The CDR3 loop is CASSRPVGGVDEQFF. In DNA form, the CDR3 reads TGTGCCAGCAGCCGACCTGTCGGGGGGGTTGATGAGCAGTTCTTC.

The chain is built from TRBV5-4 and TRBJ1-1; D is possibly TRBD1 (6 bases). With 3 bases removed from V and 7 bases from J, the gap between germline ends came to 13 bases. The germline gives CDR1 SGHNT, CDR2 YYREEE (reference sequence). The CDR3 has 13 amino acids. The CDR3 sequence: CASSSQRGNEAFF. CDR3 sequence (DNA): TGTGCCAGCAGCTCACAAAGGGGGAATGAAGCTTTCTTT. Full variable domain (rest looked up from reference TRBV5-4 and TRBJ1-1): ETGVTQSPTHLIKTRGQQVTLRCSSQSGHNTVSWYQQALGQGPQFIFQYYREEENGRGNFPPRFSGLQFPNYSSELNVNALELDDSALYLCASSSQRGNEAFFGQGTRLTVV.

V is TRBV4-1 and J is TRBJ1-2; D not certain. V was pared by 1 base and J by 2 bases, with 11 bases between. This CDR3 has 15 amino acids. Germline V gene data show CDR1 as MGHRA and CDR2 as YSYEKL. The CDR3 region has the DNA TGCGCCAGCAGCCAAGCCTGGGAGAGAAACTATGGCTACACCTTC. As protein: CASSQAWERNYGYTF.

The chain carries TRBV6-1 and TRBJ1-4; no definite D call. This CDR3 has 15 residues. V shed 5 bases and J shed 7 bases, with 17 bases lying between them. CDR1 and CDR2 (germline): MNHNS, SASEGT. The CDR3 protein is CASSSPGRRSEKLFF. Here the CDR3 DNA reads TGTGCCAGCAGTTCGCCCGGGCGTCGTAGTGAAAAACTGTTTTTT.

The chain couples TRBV4-1 to TRBJ1-5; D is possibly TRBD1 (6 bases). Germline lookup yields CDR1 MGHRA and CDR2 YSYEKL. Trimming removed 1 base from V and 6 bases from J, with 13 bases in between. The CDR3 loop spans 15 amino acids. CDR3 loop: CASSQVPGEGQPQHF. The CDR3 bases are TGCGCCAGCAGCCAAGTCCCAGGGGAGGGTCAGCCCCAGCATTTT.

The chain joins TRBV5-1 to TRBJ2-5, with 7 bases identical to TRBD1. The CDR3 is made up of 14 amino acids. V was clipped by 5 bases and J by 6 bases; unmatched bases: 10. Per germline, CDR1 SGHRS and CDR2 YFSETQ. The CDR3 sequence is CASRWDSYRKTQYF. The CDR3 DNA reads TGCGCCAGCAGATGGGACAGCTATCGGAAGACCCAGTACTTC.

The J gene is TRBJ2-7, the V gene TRBV27; TRBD1 agrees at 10 bases. In germline, CDR1 is MNHEY, CDR2 SMNVEV (reference sequence). The junction had 8 bases not matched to a gene; V was cut back by 5 bases and J by 4 bases. CDR3 length equals 15 residues. The CDR3 region has the DNA TGTGCCAGCAGTATTTGGACAGGGGGGGAATACGAGCAGTACTTC. Translating gives CASSIWTGGEYEQYF.